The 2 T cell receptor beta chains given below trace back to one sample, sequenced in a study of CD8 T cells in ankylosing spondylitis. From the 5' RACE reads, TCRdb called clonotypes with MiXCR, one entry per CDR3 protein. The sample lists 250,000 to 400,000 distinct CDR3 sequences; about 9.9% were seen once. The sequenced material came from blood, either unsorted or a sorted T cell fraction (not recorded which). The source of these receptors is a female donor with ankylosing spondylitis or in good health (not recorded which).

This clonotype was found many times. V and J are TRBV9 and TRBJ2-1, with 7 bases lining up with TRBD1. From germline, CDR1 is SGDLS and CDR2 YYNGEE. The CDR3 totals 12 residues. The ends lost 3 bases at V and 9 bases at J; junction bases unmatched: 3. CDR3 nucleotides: TGTGCCAGCAGCGGACAGGGTCCTGAGCAGTTCTTC. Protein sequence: CASSGQGPEQFF.

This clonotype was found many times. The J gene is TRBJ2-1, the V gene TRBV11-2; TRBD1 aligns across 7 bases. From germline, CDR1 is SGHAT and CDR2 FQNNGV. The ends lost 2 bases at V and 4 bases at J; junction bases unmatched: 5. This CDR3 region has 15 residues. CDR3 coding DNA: TGTGCCAGCAGCTTAAGGGGGCCATCTTACAATGAGCAGTTCTTC. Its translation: CASSLRGPSYNEQFF.